Reported below is one TCR beta chain. Its antigen is not known. TCRdb's table, derived via immunoSEQ multiplex PCR, lists solely in-frame clones and lacks some. The sample includes tens of thousands of clones, under 95% of them seen just once. V lost 4 bases, J lost 0 bases, and 14 bases lay in between. The CDR3 runs to 16 residues. In germline, CDR1 is ENHRY, CDR2 SYGVKD. This record belongs to a study of T cell responses to AZD1222 COVID-19 vaccine. Study-wide results and caveats: Baseline seropositivity occurred in only a handful of AZD1222 recipients.

This receptor was taken from an adult in good health. Specimen: peripheral blood, collected on day 0 of AZD1222 vaccination. J is TRBJ2-3 and V is TRBV10-3; D assignment may be TRBD1 or TRBD2 (6 bases each). In DNA form, the CDR3 reads TGTGCCATCAGTGGCCGGTGGGGGGCCAGCACAGATACGCAGTATTTT. Translated, it gives CAISGRWGASTDTQYF.